This T cell receptor beta chain appears in the sequencing data of a study of early T cells in non-severe SARS-CoV-2 infection. Looking at the study overall: Sequencing was performed on bulk RNA from unsorted whole blood, leaving chains unpaired.

TCRdb re-called the 5' RACE reads with MiXCR, one entry per CDR3 protein. The data show fewer than 30,000 distinct CDR3 sequences, about 4% seen once. This clonotype has a count of ten or more. Sequenced material: whole blood. The source is an adult who was a healthcare worker with PCR-confirmed SARS-CoV-2 infection or an uninfected control (not recorded which).

The CDR3 here is CSARAGAGGRETQYF. The CDR3 DNA is TGCAGTGCTAGAGCGGGGGCGGGAGGCCGAGAGACCCAGTACTTC. The chain combines TRBV20-1 with TRBJ2-5, with 8 positions matching TRBD2. CDR1 and CDR2 from the germline V gene are DFQATT and SNEGSKA (reference sequence). This CDR3 is 15 amino acids long. V lost 1 base to trimming and J lost 4 bases; unmatched junction nucleotides: 8.